Here is one TCR beta chain with its context. The sample comes from a study of blood T cell repertoires in COVID-19. In the study overall: T cells, B-cell-depleted T cells, or PBMCs supplied cDNA or gDNA.

Under the authors' procedure: Reference gene primer amplification yielded estimated nucleated cell counts. Repertoires were generated with immunoSEQ multiplex PCR, while TCRdb's copy carries only in-frame clones and drops some. The V and J calls and clone size come from that table; D and trimming were worked out from the DNA. The sample has tens of thousands of clones; about nine tenths are singletons. Sequences were obtained from peripheral blood. The clonotype originates from a human donor in a cohort sampled during active COVID-19.

The DNA for the CDR3 is TGTGCCACCAGCTTTCGGAAGGGGGTCCAAGAGACCCAGTACTTC. Protein product: CATSFRKGVQETQYF. This sequence joins TRBV15 and TRBJ2-5, with D perhaps TRBD1 (6 bases). This CDR3 spans 15 amino acids. The germline gives CDR1 LNHNV, CDR2 YYDKDF (reference sequence). Trimming shortened V by 5 bases and J by 1 base, and 14 bases separated the two germline ends.